This T cell receptor (beta chain) appears in the sequencing data of a study of T cell responses to AZD1222 COVID-19 vaccine (dated by TCRdb to the early 2020s). Turning to the overall study: Because spike-specific TCR depth and breadth did not differ between the two schedules, AZD1222 recipients who got a second dose at roughly 4 weeks were pooled with those who got a second dose at roughly 12 weeks. TCR sequencing was performed for about 250 trial participants, of whom 200 to 210 were given two doses of AZD1222 and approximately 26 were given two doses of MenACWY control vaccine. Trial participants were enrolled by age into subgroups of 18-55, 56-69 and 70-plus years, and around 140, 26 and 57 TCR-sequenced participants, respectively, were included in these subgroups.

CDR1 and CDR2 are read off the germline V gene as ENHRY and SYGVKD. Trimming at the junction amounts to 6 bases on V and 8 bases on J, and the germline ends lie 19 bases apart. CDR3 length: 14 amino acids, cysteine to phenylalanine. Only CDR3 DNA remains: 42 bases, in frame from the first base. The full study reports these points: After two AZD1222 doses, both the breadth and the depth of spike-specific TCRs were significantly higher than at day 0 and than in MenACWY recipients. Because no day 14 peak-response samples were available, repertoires were characterized only after the peak T cell response. Nearly half of unique spike-specific TCRs reportedly recognized epitopes outside regions mutated in the B.1.351 and B.1.1.7 variants. Most participants were white British and females outnumbered males, and the authors suggested that clonal diversity may have been underestimated. The 56-69-year group was small, and its depth increase did not reach significance, likely because of low power. The whole spike protein was spanned by vaccine-associated CD4 TCRs, and dominant responses were seen in regions 160-218 and 743-854. Conclusions about previously exposed vaccinees were limited because only six or seven AZD1222 recipients were SARS-CoV-2 seropositive at baseline.

This clone has a single count. This clone's antigen is unknown. No base-level quality is on record; no much larger clone is a single base apart. The CDR3 regions of human TCRbeta chains were subjected to immunosequencing. The source study handled its data this way. Repertoire TCRs were checked for matches against a reference library of SARS-CoV-2-specific TCRs that had been generated using the MIRA antigen-specificity platform. Breadth was defined as the fraction of unique TCRs that were SARS-CoV-2-associated. Depth was defined as the fraction of total T cells that were SARS-CoV-2-associated. Using the MIRA data, each spike-specific TCR was assigned both to the spike region to which the TCR was reactive and to a CD4 or CD8 class. Log10-transformed breadth and depth values were compared by one-way ANOVA with Sidak's multiple comparisons tests. The table was pulled from immuneACCESS by TCRdb, which kept in-frame rearrangements only. Such tables lose some clones; where checked, under half of the loss comes from unresolved V genes, and the rest has no known cause. V and J calls and clone size are given by that table; D and trimming were obtained from the DNA. A total of 95,000 to 150,000 clones appear in this sample, 85% to 90% of them only once. The ten largest make up approximately 3.4% of the sample.

This specimen's time point label, per the study, means: baseline before first vaccination. Vaccinee samples came from UK trials COV001 and COV002, including a single-blind randomized controlled phase 2/3 trial of AZD1222 (ChAdOx1 nCoV-19) in healthy adults. For TCRbeta chain sequencing, PBMC samples were collected from trial participants at day 0 and at day 28 after the second dose. The rearranged chain carries TRBV10-3 and TRBJ2-5; the D gene assignment is ambiguous. The TCR sequence derives from an adult in good health. The source was peripheral blood, collected on day 0 of AZD1222 vaccination. The CDR3 region has the sequence CAISPDERTGTQYF. The nucleotide sequence reads as follows: TGTGCCATCAGCCCGGACGAACGAACCGGCACCCAGTACTTC.